Listed below are T cell receptor beta chains from one sample, sequenced in a study of cytomegalovirus exposure and HLA in healthy donors. Profiling relied on immunoSEQ multiplex PCR, and the TCRdb table lists in-frame clones only, not all of them. The table lists around 180,000 clones, 84% of them singletons. Sequences were obtained from PBMCs. The receptors here all came from a girl under 10 years old in good health and CMV-seropositive. Each CDR3 is given with its conserved first and last residue. The D gene is left open where the match is weak. A clone size is listed for some rows: how often the clone was seen (once, few, many), or a class if it is expanded.

CDR3aa: CASSPRSSGGETQYF
CDR3nt: TGTGCCAGCTCCCCCCGGTCTTCCGGGGGGGAGACCCAGTACTTC
j_gene: TRBJ2-5
d_gene: TRBD2
v_gene: TRBV18
abundance: NA

CDR3aa: CAISEGGTGNQPQHF
CDR3nt: TGTGCCATCAGTGAGGGAGGGACAGGGAACCAGCCCCAGCATTTT
j_gene: TRBJ1-5
d_gene: TRBD1
v_gene: TRBV10-3
abundance: NA

CDR3aa: CASSPTTGTSGGPSSYNEQFF
CDR3nt: TGTGCCAGCAGCCCCACTACCGGGACTAGCGGGGGCCCCAGCTCCTACAATGAGCAGTTCTTC
j_gene: TRBJ2-1
d_gene: TRBD2
v_gene: TRBV7-3
abundance: NA

CDR3aa: CASSDSNNYGYTF
CDR3nt: TGCGCCAGTTCGGACAGTAATAACTATGGCTACACCTTC
j_gene: TRBJ1-2
d_gene: NA
v_gene: TRBV10-2
abundance: NA

CDR3aa: CSVPRTGSGVSPLHF
CDR3nt: TGCAGCGTTCCTCGGACAGGGAGTGGAGTTTCACCCCTCCACTTT
j_gene: TRBJ1-6
d_gene: TRBD1
v_gene: TRBV29-1
abundance: NA

CDR3aa: CASSPGYRQGDPRAFYGYTF
CDR3nt: TGTGCCAGCAGCCCGGGGTATCGGCAGGGGGACCCCAGGGCATTCTATGGCTACACCTTC
j_gene: TRBJ1-2
d_gene: TRBD1
v_gene: TRBV27
abundance: NA

CDR3aa: CASRTGRAVTDTQYF
CDR3nt: TGTGCCAGCAGGACTGGACGAGCGGTAACAGATACGCAGTATTTT
j_gene: TRBJ2-3
d_gene: NA
v_gene: TRBV7-3
abundance: NA

CDR3aa: CASPEGAGRFEGEAFF
CDR3nt: TGTGCCAGCCCAGAGGGGGCAGGGAGGTTCGAAGGGGAAGCTTTCTTT
j_gene: TRBJ1-1
d_gene: TRBD1
v_gene: TRBV28
abundance: NA

CDR3aa: CASSHAGTGDTEAFF
CDR3nt: TGTGCCAGCAGCCATGCCGGGACAGGGGACACTGAAGCTTTCTTT
j_gene: TRBJ1-1
d_gene: TRBD1
v_gene: TRBV4-2
abundance: few

CDR3aa: CASSEILDEKLFF
CDR3nt: TGTGCCAGCAGTGAAATATTAGATGAAAAACTGTTTTTT
j_gene: TRBJ1-4
d_gene: NA
v_gene: TRBV6-1
abundance: NA

CDR3aa: CASSFRVRSNTEAFF
CDR3nt: TGTGCCAGTAGTTTTCGGGTGCGGTCGAACACTGAAGCTTTCTTT
j_gene: TRBJ1-1
d_gene: NA
v_gene: TRBV19
abundance: NA

CDR3aa: CASSRAQGAAYEQYF
CDR3nt: TGCGCCAGCAGCCGCGCCCAGGGGGCCGCCTACGAGCAGTACTTC
j_gene: TRBJ2-7
d_gene: TRBD1
v_gene: TRBV5-1
abundance: NA

CDR3aa: CAGNTPGGYNQPQHF
CDR3nt: TGTGCCGGCAATACCCCCGGAGGATACAATCAGCCCCAGCATTTT
j_gene: TRBJ1-5
d_gene: NA
v_gene: TRBV28
abundance: NA

CDR3aa: CASRLPNSPLHF
CDR3nt: TGTGCCAGTAGACTTCCTAATTCACCCCTCCACTTT
j_gene: TRBJ1-6
d_gene: NA
v_gene: TRBV19
abundance: NA

CDR3aa: CASSMGGVISPSYLAYNEQFF
CDR3nt: TGTGCCAGTAGTATGGGGGGTGTCATTTCACCTTCCTACTTAGCCTACAATGAGCAGTTCTTC
j_gene: TRBJ2-1
d_gene: NA
v_gene: TRBV19
abundance: NA

CDR3aa: CASSKHGTSGSPEQYF
CDR3nt: TGTGCCAGCAGTAAGCATGGGACTAGCGGGAGCCCCGAGCAGTACTTC
j_gene: TRBJ2-7
d_gene: TRBD2
v_gene: TRBV6-6
abundance: NA

CDR3aa: CASSDTRDIQETQYF
CDR3nt: TGTGCCAGCAGTGACACAAGGGACATCCAAGAGACCCAGTACTTC
j_gene: TRBJ2-5
d_gene: NA
v_gene: TRBV2
abundance: NA

CDR3aa: CASSYQMRGSYGYTF
CDR3nt: TGTGCCAGCAGTTATCAAATGAGAGGGTCCTATGGCTACACCTTC
j_gene: TRBJ1-2
d_gene: NA
v_gene: TRBV6-6
abundance: NA

CDR3aa: CASSSGTGGAGTEAFF
CDR3nt: TGCGCCAGCAGTTCCGGGACAGGGGGCGCAGGCACTGAAGCTTTCTTT
j_gene: TRBJ1-1
d_gene: TRBD1
v_gene: TRBV5-1
abundance: NA

CDR3aa: CASSTGGNYGYTF
CDR3nt: TGTGCCTCTTCGACAGGGGGTAACTATGGCTACACCTTC
j_gene: TRBJ1-2
d_gene: TRBD1
v_gene: TRBV30
abundance: NA

CDR3aa: CAIRQGTNTGELFF
CDR3nt: TGTGCCATCCGACAGGGCACGAACACCGGGGAGCTGTTTTTT
j_gene: TRBJ2-2
d_gene: TRBD1
v_gene: TRBV10-3
abundance: NA

CDR3aa: CASRQGSREQYF
CDR3nt: TGCGCCAGCAGACAGGGATCCCGCGAGCAGTACTTC
j_gene: TRBJ2-7
d_gene: NA
v_gene: TRBV5-1
abundance: NA

CDR3aa: CASSPGGTNEKLFF
CDR3nt: TGTGCCAGTAGTCCCGGAGGTACTAATGAAAAACTGTTTTTT
j_gene: TRBJ1-4
d_gene: NA
v_gene: TRBV19
abundance: NA

CDR3aa: CASSYARDRGNYGYTF
CDR3nt: TGTGCCAGCAGTTACGCAAGGGACAGGGGAAACTATGGCTACACCTTC
j_gene: TRBJ1-2
d_gene: TRBD1
v_gene: TRBV6-5
abundance: NA

CDR3aa: CASSLLTSGIRDTQYF
CDR3nt: TGTGCCAGCAGCTTATTGACTAGCGGGATCCGGGATACGCAGTATTTT
j_gene: TRBJ2-3
d_gene: TRBD2
v_gene: TRBV11-3
abundance: once

CDR3aa: CASSLGGTTYEQYF
CDR3nt: TGTGCCAGCAGCTTGGGAGGAACCACCTACGAGCAGTACTTC
j_gene: TRBJ2-7
d_gene: NA
v_gene: TRBV6-6
abundance: NA

CDR3aa: CASSSWRGEQYF
CDR3nt: TGTGCCAGCAGCTCCTGGCGGGGGGAGCAGTATTTT
j_gene: TRBJ2-3
d_gene: TRBD2
v_gene: TRBV11-3
abundance: NA

CDR3aa: CASSVGGAYNEQFF
CDR3nt: TGTGCCAGCAGCGTAGGGGGGGCCTACAATGAGCAGTTCTTC
j_gene: TRBJ2-1
d_gene: NA
v_gene: TRBV9
abundance: NA

CDR3aa: CASSGTGQGPDTQYF
CDR3nt: TGTGCCAGCAGCGGTACGGGACAGGGGCCAGATACGCAGTATTTT
j_gene: TRBJ2-3
d_gene: TRBD1
v_gene: TRBV5-5
abundance: NA

CDR3aa: CASSPGQADPETQYF
CDR3nt: TGTGCCAGCAGCCCAGGACAGGCCGACCCCGAGACCCAGTACTTC
j_gene: TRBJ2-5
d_gene: TRBD1
v_gene: TRBV7-9
abundance: NA

CDR3aa: CASSDGDRRNTEAFF
CDR3nt: TGTGCCAGCAGTGATGGGGACAGGAGGAACACTGAAGCTTTCTTT
j_gene: TRBJ1-1
d_gene: TRBD1
v_gene: TRBV6-1
abundance: NA

CDR3aa: CASSLDSRTDTQYF
CDR3nt: TGTGCCAGTAGCCTTGACAGCCGCACAGATACGCAGTATTTT
j_gene: TRBJ2-3
d_gene: NA
v_gene: TRBV19
abundance: NA

CDR3aa: CASSLVGGISSYEQYF
CDR3nt: TGTGCCAGCAGTTTAGTAGGCGGGATTAGCTCCTACGAGCAGTACTTC
j_gene: TRBJ2-7
d_gene: NA
v_gene: TRBV28
abundance: NA

CDR3aa: CATSMGVPPERSDTQYF
CDR3nt: TGTGCCACCAGCATGGGAGTTCCACCCGAAAGGTCAGATACGCAGTATTTT
j_gene: TRBJ2-3
d_gene: NA
v_gene: TRBV15
abundance: NA

CDR3aa: CASSIRETREQYF
CDR3nt: TGTGCCAGCAGCATCCGGGAAACTCGGGAGCAGTACTTC
j_gene: TRBJ2-7
d_gene: NA
v_gene: TRBV11-2
abundance: NA

CDR3aa: CASGDTSSYEQYF
CDR3nt: TGTGCCAGCGGGGACACCAGCTCCTACGAGCAGTACTTC
j_gene: TRBJ2-7
d_gene: NA
v_gene: TRBV25-1
abundance: once

CDR3aa: CATSEQQSHFDEQYF
CDR3nt: TGCGCCACCAGCGAACAGCAATCCCATTTTGACGAGCAGTACTTC
j_gene: TRBJ2-7
d_gene: NA
v_gene: TRBV10-1
abundance: NA

CDR3aa: CASSMNRDDTEAFF
CDR3nt: TGTGCCAGCAGCATGAACAGGGACGACACTGAAGCTTTCTTT
j_gene: TRBJ1-1
d_gene: NA
v_gene: TRBV2
abundance: NA

CDR3aa: CASSKARSPLHF
CDR3nt: TGTGCCAGCAGCAAAGCGCGGAGTCCCCTCCACTTT
j_gene: TRBJ1-6
d_gene: NA
v_gene: TRBV21-1
abundance: NA

CDR3aa: CASRQGDRKLDTEAFF
CDR3nt: TGTGCCAGCAGACAAGGGGACAGGAAGCTAGACACTGAAGCTTTCTTT
j_gene: TRBJ1-1
d_gene: TRBD1
v_gene: TRBV27
abundance: NA

CDR3aa: CATSTWGFEAFF
CDR3nt: TGTGCCACCTCGACTTGGGGCTTTGAAGCTTTCTTT
j_gene: TRBJ1-1
d_gene: NA
v_gene: TRBV19
abundance: NA

CDR3aa: CAIYGGTGELFF
CDR3nt: TGTGCCATCTACGGGGGGACCGGGGAGCTGTTTTTT
j_gene: TRBJ2-2
d_gene: TRBD2
v_gene: TRBV10-3
abundance: few

CDR3aa: CASSPVRNEQYF
CDR3nt: TGTGCCAGCAGTCCGGTACGTAACGAGCAGTACTTC
j_gene: TRBJ2-7
d_gene: NA
v_gene: TRBV6-1
abundance: NA

CDR3aa: CASGRTVYGQPQHF
CDR3nt: TGTGCCAGCGGCCGGACAGTTTACGGGCAGCCCCAGCATTTT
j_gene: TRBJ1-5
d_gene: NA
v_gene: TRBV6-5
abundance: NA

CDR3aa: CATSRTGDEEKLFF
CDR3nt: TGTGCCACCTCCCGAACAGGGGATGAGGAAAAACTGTTTTTT
j_gene: TRBJ1-4
d_gene: TRBD1
v_gene: TRBV28
abundance: NA

CDR3aa: CASSWTVLTNEKLFF
CDR3nt: TGTGCCAGTAGTTGGACAGTCCTAACTAATGAAAAACTGTTTTTT
j_gene: TRBJ1-4
d_gene: NA
v_gene: TRBV19
abundance: NA

CDR3aa: CASSFGSGSSYEQYF
CDR3nt: TGTGCCAGCAGCTTTGGTAGCGGGAGCTCCTACGAGCAGTACTTC
j_gene: TRBJ2-7
d_gene: TRBD2
v_gene: TRBV7-3
abundance: once

CDR3aa: CASSPPGGGGAFF
CDR3nt: TGTGCCAGCAGCCCTCCCGGAGGGGGGGGAGCTTTCTTT
j_gene: TRBJ1-1
d_gene: NA
v_gene: TRBV11-3
abundance: NA

CDR3aa: CASSQEDRGGTPLHF
CDR3nt: TGCGCCAGCAGCCAAGAGGACAGGGGAGGTACACCCCTCCACTTT
j_gene: TRBJ1-6
d_gene: TRBD1
v_gene: TRBV4-1
abundance: NA

CDR3aa: CASSQTGVSGANVLTF
CDR3nt: TGCGCCAGCAGCCAGACAGGTGTCTCTGGGGCCAACGTCCTGACTTTC
j_gene: TRBJ2-6
d_gene: NA
v_gene: TRBV5-1
abundance: NA

CDR3aa: CASSQSGGPLAGSTDTQYF
CDR3nt: TGCGCCAGCAGTCAATCGGGGGGGCCACTAGCGGGTAGCACAGATACGCAGTATTTT
j_gene: TRBJ2-3
d_gene: TRBD2
v_gene: TRBV23-1
abundance: NA

CDR3aa: CASSARQGWGTEAFF
CDR3nt: TGTGCCAGTAGTGCCCGACAGGGATGGGGCACTGAAGCTTTCTTT
j_gene: TRBJ1-1
d_gene: TRBD1
v_gene: TRBV19
abundance: NA